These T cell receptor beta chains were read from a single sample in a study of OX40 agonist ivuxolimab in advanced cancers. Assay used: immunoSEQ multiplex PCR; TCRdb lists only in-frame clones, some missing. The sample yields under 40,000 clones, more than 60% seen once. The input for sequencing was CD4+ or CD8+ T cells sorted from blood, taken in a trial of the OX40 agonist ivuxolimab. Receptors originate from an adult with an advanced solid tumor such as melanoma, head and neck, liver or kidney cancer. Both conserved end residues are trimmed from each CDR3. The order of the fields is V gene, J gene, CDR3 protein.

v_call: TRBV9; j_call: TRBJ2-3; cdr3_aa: ASSTRDRGSTDTQY
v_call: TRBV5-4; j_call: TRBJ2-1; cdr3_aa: ASSSAGQGNEQF
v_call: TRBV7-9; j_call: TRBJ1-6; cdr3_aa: ASSLRGDNSPLH
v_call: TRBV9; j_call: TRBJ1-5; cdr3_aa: ASSVDGIQPQH
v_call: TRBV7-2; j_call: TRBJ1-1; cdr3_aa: ASSLGQGNTEAF
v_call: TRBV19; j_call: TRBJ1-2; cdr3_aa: ASSIVQGNYGYT
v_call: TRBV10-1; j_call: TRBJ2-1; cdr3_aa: ASSGPNGLAGGIYNEQF
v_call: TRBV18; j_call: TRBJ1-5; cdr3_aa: ASQGDSLGQPQH
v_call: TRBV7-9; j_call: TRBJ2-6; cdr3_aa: ASSTSGANVLT
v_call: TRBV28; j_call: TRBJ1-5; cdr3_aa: ASSSPTAKPQH
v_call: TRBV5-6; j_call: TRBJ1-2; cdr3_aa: ASSRRGRINYGYT
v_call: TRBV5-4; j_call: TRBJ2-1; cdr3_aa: ATTGGAYNEQF
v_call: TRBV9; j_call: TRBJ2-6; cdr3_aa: ASSASGTGNSGANVLT
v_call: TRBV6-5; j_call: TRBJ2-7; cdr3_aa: ASSTPRGYEQY
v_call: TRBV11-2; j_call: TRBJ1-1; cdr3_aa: ASRFPGTGSAEAF
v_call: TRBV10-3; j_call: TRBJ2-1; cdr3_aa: AISESPPGAGEQF
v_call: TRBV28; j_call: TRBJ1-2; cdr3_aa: ASSLLRQIV
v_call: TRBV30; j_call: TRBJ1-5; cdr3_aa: AWRPPGQGNQPQH
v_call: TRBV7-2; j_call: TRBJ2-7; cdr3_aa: ASSYGGTGVYEQY
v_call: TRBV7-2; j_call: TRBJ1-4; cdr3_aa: ASSSRVGTNEKLF
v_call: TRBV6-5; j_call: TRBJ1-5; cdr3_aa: ASSGGLGSQPQH
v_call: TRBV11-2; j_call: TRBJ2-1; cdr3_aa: ASRPSGRAREQF
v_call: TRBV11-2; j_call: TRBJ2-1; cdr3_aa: ASSPYGEGREQF
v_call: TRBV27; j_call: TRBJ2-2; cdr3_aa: ASTESGLKLKNTGELF
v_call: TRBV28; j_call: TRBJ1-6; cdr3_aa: ASTPGQGYNSPLH
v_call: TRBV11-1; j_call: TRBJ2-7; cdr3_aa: ASSRRQGSHEQY
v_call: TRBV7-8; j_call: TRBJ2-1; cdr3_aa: ASSPGQSTHNEQF
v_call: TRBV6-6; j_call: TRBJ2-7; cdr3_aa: ASSNADRDPYEQY
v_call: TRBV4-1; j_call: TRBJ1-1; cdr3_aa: ASSLQRQVNTEAF
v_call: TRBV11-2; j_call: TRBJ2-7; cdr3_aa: ASSQVYEQY
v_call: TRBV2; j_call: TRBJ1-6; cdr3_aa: ASSGGHPGTPLH
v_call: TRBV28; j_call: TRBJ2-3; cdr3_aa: ASSSHDLTSGSTDTQY
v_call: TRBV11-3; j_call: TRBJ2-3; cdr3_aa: ASSLGLAGGADTQY
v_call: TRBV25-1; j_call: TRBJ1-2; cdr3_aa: ASSEQGGGYT
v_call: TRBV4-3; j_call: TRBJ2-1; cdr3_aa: ASSQASSGSISYNEQF
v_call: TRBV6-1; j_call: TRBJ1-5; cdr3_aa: ASTGGRGRNQPQH
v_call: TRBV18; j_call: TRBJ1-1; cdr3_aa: ASSPGSPRGTEAF
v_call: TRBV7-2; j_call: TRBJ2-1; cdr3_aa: ASSGLAGAYNEQF
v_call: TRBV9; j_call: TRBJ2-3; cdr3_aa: ASSVDPGADTQY
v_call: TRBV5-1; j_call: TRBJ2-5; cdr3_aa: ASSLYPGTVGETQY
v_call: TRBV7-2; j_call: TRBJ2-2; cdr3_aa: ASSLTPQSGELF
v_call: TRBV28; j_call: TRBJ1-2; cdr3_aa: ASRPSGQPYGYT
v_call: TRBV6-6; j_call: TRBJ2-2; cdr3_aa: ASSYPENTGELF
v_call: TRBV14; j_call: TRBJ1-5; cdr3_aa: ASSLGSNQPQH
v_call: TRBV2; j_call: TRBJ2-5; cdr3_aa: ASSAVQETQY
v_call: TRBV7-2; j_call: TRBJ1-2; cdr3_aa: ASSTIRQGVGGYT
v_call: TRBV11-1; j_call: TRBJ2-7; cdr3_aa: ASSSGLAGEYEQY
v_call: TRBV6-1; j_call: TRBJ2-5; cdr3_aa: AGRTEETQY
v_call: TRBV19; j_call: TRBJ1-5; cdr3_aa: ASSIQTGEWPQH
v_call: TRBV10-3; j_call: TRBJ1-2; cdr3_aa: AISESTGGAVYGYT
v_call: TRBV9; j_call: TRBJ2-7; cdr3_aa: ASSVAPGREQY
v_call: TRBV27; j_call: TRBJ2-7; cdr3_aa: ASSPLDTYEQY
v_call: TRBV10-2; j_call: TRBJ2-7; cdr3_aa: ASRSSGDSYYEQY
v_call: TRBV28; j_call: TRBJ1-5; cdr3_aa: ASSLWAGGRQPQH
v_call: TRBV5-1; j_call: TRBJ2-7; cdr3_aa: ASSRNRGSSYEQY
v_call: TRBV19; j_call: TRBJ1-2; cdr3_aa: ASTEKKGLYT
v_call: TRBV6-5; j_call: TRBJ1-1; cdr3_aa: ASSWEGRTEAF
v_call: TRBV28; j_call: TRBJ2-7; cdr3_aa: ASTALSPKEQY
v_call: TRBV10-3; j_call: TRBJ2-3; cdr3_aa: AISGGTSGRAVQFDTQY